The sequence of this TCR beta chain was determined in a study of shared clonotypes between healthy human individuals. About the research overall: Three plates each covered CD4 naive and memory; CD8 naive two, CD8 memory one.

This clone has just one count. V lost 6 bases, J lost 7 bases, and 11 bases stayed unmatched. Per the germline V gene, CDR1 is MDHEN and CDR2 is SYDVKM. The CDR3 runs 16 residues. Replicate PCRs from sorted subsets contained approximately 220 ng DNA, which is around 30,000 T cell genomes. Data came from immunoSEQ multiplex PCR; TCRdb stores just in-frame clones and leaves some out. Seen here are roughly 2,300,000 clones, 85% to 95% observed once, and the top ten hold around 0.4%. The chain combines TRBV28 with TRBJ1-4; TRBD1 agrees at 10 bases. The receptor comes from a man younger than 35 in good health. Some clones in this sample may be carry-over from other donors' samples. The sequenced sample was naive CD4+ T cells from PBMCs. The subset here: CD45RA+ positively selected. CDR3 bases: TGTGCCAGCAGGTCCGGGACAGGGGTGGTTCGTGAAAAACTGTTTTTT. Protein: CASRSGTGVVREKLFF.